This T cell receptor beta chain was observed in a study of STAT5B mutations in CD4+ large granular lymphocyte leukemia (dated by TCRdb to the early 2020s). About the full investigation: Among the healthy controls, the CDR3 'QG' motif was associated with a particular HLA allele. Flow cytometry on FACSCanto II or FACSVerse showed that the purified fractions were more than 95% pure among lymphocytes. The study compared the TCRbeta repertoires of patients with CD4+ T-cell large granular lymphocyte leukemia against those of healthy blood donors.

The healthy controls were a few dozen blood donors, and the buffy coats of these donors were supplied by the Finnish Red Cross blood service. All TCR-sequenced material derived from peripheral blood: patient blood samples and healthy donor buffy coats. Peripheral blood mononuclear cells were isolated by Ficoll-Hypaque gradient centrifugation. CD4+ cells were purified magnetically from the buffy coats of healthy controls. The Gentra Puregene Cell and Tissue kit was used for genomic DNA extraction, and quantification was performed on a Qubit 2.0 fluorometer. Reading from cysteine to phenylalanine, the CDR3 counts 13 amino acids. Only the CDR3 part of the read is kept: 39 bases, read in frame from the first base. The junction carries 15 bases between V and J, which are trimmed by 8 bases and 5 bases respectively. CDR1 MNHEY and CDR2 SVGAGI were looked up in the germline V gene. Concerning this clone itself: Its antigen specificity is not known. Base qualities were left out, and no much larger clone turns up one base away.

The immunoSEQ assay at survey resolution was used to sequence TCRbeta rearrangements from genomic DNA. Per the source publication's procedure: In the TCR sequencing data, the lowest productive clonotype frequency that could be detected was 2.59 x 10-5. Analyses included only productive TCRbeta rearrangements, meaning complete and in-frame sequences. Sample clonality was computed as Simpson clonality in the immunoSEQ Analyzer version 3.0. Clones were grouped by frequency into very rare, small, medium, large (1-20%) or hyperexpanded (>20%) categories. Generation probabilities were estimated with OLGA 1.2.3, V-gene circos plots were generated with VDJtools, specificities were searched for in VDJdb, and CDR3 motifs were identified with GLIPH. The immuneACCESS repertoire file appears here via TCRdb, limited to in-frame rearrangements. These files lack a portion of the clones; in checked studies, under half of the deficit traces to unresolved V genes, and the cause of the others is not known. V and J calls and clone size follow that table, whereas D and trimming were derived from the DNA. The sample table shows 15,000 to 20,000 clones, and about 88% are seen once. Over 10% of the sample is taken by the ten largest.

The paper's findings and limits, for the study overall: TRBV06-family usage was enriched among the top patient clones (8/27) compared with healthy controls (2/35). Main leukemic clonotypes were private to each patient, although over 20% appeared at low frequency in other patients' non-leukemic repertoires. The data were not HLA-matched, and the higher clonality in CD4+ T-LGLL than in CD8+ T-LGLL could be due to the relatively small sample size. Greater clonality appeared to be present in CD4-sorted patient repertoires than in healthy CD4+ repertoires, and the difference was retained after the putative leukemic clones were removed.

The sequenced sample consisted of CD4+ T cells from blood buffy coats. The sequence is built from TRBV6-5 and TRBJ1-2, with a tentative D gene TRBD1 over 5 matching bases. The sequence was obtained from a human donor in good health. Read as DNA, the sequence is TGTGCCAGCCGTTCGGGACTCACGTATGGCTACACCTTC. The resulting protein is CASRSGLTYGYTF.